This T cell receptor (beta chain) was obtained from a study of OX40 agonist ivuxolimab in advanced cancers. Profiling relied on immunoSEQ multiplex PCR, and the TCRdb table lists in-frame clones only, not all of them. The sample carries 90,000 to 100,000 clones, roughly 90% recorded once. J lost 6 bases, V lost 4 bases, and 9 bases had no gene match. The CDR3 sequence is 14 residues long. Germline V CDR1 and CDR2: SGHNT, YYREEE (reference sequence). This chain connects TRBV5-4 to TRBJ1-1; 7 positions agree with TRBD1. This specimen was CD4+ or CD8+ T cells sorted from blood, taken in a trial of the OX40 agonist ivuxolimab. This TCR came from an adult with an advanced solid tumor such as melanoma, head and neck, liver or kidney cancer. The CDR3 region is CASSGGTAGPEAFF. The CDR3 nucleotides are TGTGCCAGCAGCGGCGGGACAGCCGGGCCTGAAGCTTTCTTT. Full variable domain (missing parts from reference TRBV5-4 and TRBJ1-1): ETGVTQSPTHLIKTRGQQVTLRCSSQSGHNTVSWYQQALGQGPQFIFQYYREEENGRGNFPPRFSGLQFPNYSSELNVNALELDDSALYLCASSGGTAGPEAFFGQGTRLTVV.